This is a list of T cell receptor beta chains from one sample in a study of technical replicates of blood from several donors. Assay used: immunoSEQ multiplex PCR; TCRdb lists only in-frame clones, some missing. The sample holds about 82,000 clones, 91% seen once. Sequencing was performed on T cells isolated from PBMCs. Source of these receptors: a human donor in good health. The CDR3 runs from the conserved cysteine through the conserved F or W. Fields, in order: V gene, clone size, J gene, CDR3 protein. Size values are once, few and many counts, or a class for expanded clones, and some rows have none.

v_call: TRBV10-2; clone_size: NA; j_call: TRBJ1-2; cdr3_aa: CASSDIGGGYTF
v_call: TRBV4-1; clone_size: NA; j_call: TRBJ2-7; cdr3_aa: CASSQALAGIYEQYF
v_call: TRBV30; clone_size: NA; j_call: TRBJ2-7; cdr3_aa: CAWSNEQYF
v_call: TRBV5-1; clone_size: NA; j_call: TRBJ1-1; cdr3_aa: CASSSRPGQIGEAFF
v_call: TRBV19; clone_size: NA; j_call: TRBJ2-3; cdr3_aa: CASRHREIQYF
v_call: TRBV7-2; clone_size: NA; j_call: TRBJ2-7; cdr3_aa: CASSLPGLAVYEQYF
v_call: TRBV5-1; clone_size: NA; j_call: TRBJ1-2; cdr3_aa: CASSPWTGNYGYTF
v_call: TRBV5-8; clone_size: NA; j_call: TRBJ1-2; cdr3_aa: CASSSKSQGTIPYGYTF
v_call: TRBV7-8; clone_size: NA; j_call: TRBJ2-3; cdr3_aa: CASRSMLVRSSTDTQYF
v_call: TRBV5-1; clone_size: NA; j_call: TRBJ1-2; cdr3_aa: CASSLGQNYGYTF
v_call: TRBV10-2; clone_size: NA; j_call: TRBJ2-3; cdr3_aa: CASSDSLSDTQYF
v_call: TRBV28; clone_size: NA; j_call: TRBJ2-3; cdr3_aa: CASLERSGRITDTQYF
v_call: TRBV27; clone_size: NA; j_call: TRBJ2-7; cdr3_aa: CASSLSVGTVSYEQYF
v_call: TRBV28; clone_size: once; j_call: TRBJ1-2; cdr3_aa: CASSLVGQGNYGYTF
v_call: TRBV7-3; clone_size: NA; j_call: TRBJ2-1; cdr3_aa: CASSLRMGLSSYNEQFF
v_call: TRBV7-7; clone_size: NA; j_call: TRBJ1-2; cdr3_aa: CASRYGRSNYGYTF
v_call: TRBV19; clone_size: NA; j_call: TRBJ1-2; cdr3_aa: CASTRTEYGYTF
v_call: TRBV2; clone_size: NA; j_call: TRBJ2-7; cdr3_aa: CASRPFRGGGSNEQYF
v_call: TRBV7-9; clone_size: NA; j_call: TRBJ2-5; cdr3_aa: CASISLGSGTEIQETQYF
v_call: TRBV5-1; clone_size: NA; j_call: TRBJ2-5; cdr3_aa: CASSSGLQETQYF
v_call: TRBV27; clone_size: NA; j_call: TRBJ2-7; cdr3_aa: CASSRGRANEQYF
v_call: TRBV2; clone_size: NA; j_call: TRBJ1-2; cdr3_aa: CASSAGYEYGYTF
v_call: TRBV7-3; clone_size: NA; j_call: TRBJ2-3; cdr3_aa: CASSFSRTSTDTQYF
v_call: TRBV27; clone_size: NA; j_call: TRBJ1-1; cdr3_aa: CASSLLPGQGANTEAFF
v_call: TRBV11-3; clone_size: NA; j_call: TRBJ2-5; cdr3_aa: CASSPPGVAGETQYF
v_call: TRBV9; clone_size: NA; j_call: TRBJ2-3; cdr3_aa: CASSLWAGVYTDTQYF
v_call: TRBV5-4; clone_size: NA; j_call: TRBJ2-7; cdr3_aa: CASSFRLAGGHREQYF
v_call: TRBV5-4; clone_size: NA; j_call: TRBJ1-1; cdr3_aa: CASSLVQSNTEAFF
v_call: TRBV7-9; clone_size: NA; j_call: TRBJ1-2; cdr3_aa: CASSDSDGPANYGYTF
v_call: TRBV11-2; clone_size: NA; j_call: TRBJ2-7; cdr3_aa: CASSLGFVFEQYF
v_call: TRBV25-1; clone_size: NA; j_call: TRBJ2-1; cdr3_aa: CASTRGLGNEQFF
v_call: TRBV5-4; clone_size: once; j_call: TRBJ1-3; cdr3_aa: CAAGTLQSGNTIYF
v_call: TRBV5-6; clone_size: NA; j_call: TRBJ1-4; cdr3_aa: CASSLTGTNEKLFF
v_call: TRBV11-3; clone_size: NA; j_call: TRBJ2-2; cdr3_aa: CASSPTGRTTGELFF
v_call: TRBV18; clone_size: NA; j_call: TRBJ2-5; cdr3_aa: CASSPFGGGETQYF
v_call: TRBV5-1; clone_size: few; j_call: TRBJ2-1; cdr3_aa: CASQLAGQNNEQFF
v_call: TRBV28; clone_size: NA; j_call: TRBJ2-3; cdr3_aa: CATLRGNGQGTDTQYF
v_call: TRBV19; clone_size: NA; j_call: TRBJ2-5; cdr3_aa: CASSIDPGVAGLQETQYF
v_call: TRBV9; clone_size: NA; j_call: TRBJ2-7; cdr3_aa: CASSVRDRPYEQYF
v_call: TRBV4-1; clone_size: NA; j_call: TRBJ2-1; cdr3_aa: CASSLRDRAYGEQFF
v_call: TRBV5-1; clone_size: NA; j_call: TRBJ2-1; cdr3_aa: CASSLDSGTYNEQFF
v_call: TRBV9; clone_size: NA; j_call: TRBJ2-7; cdr3_aa: CASSDGGGPYEQYF
v_call: TRBV14; clone_size: NA; j_call: TRBJ2-2; cdr3_aa: CASSQDTVYTGELFF
v_call: TRBV5-4; clone_size: NA; j_call: TRBJ2-3; cdr3_aa: CASSRGPGEADTQYF
v_call: TRBV9; clone_size: NA; j_call: TRBJ2-7; cdr3_aa: CASSPGAGAYEQYF